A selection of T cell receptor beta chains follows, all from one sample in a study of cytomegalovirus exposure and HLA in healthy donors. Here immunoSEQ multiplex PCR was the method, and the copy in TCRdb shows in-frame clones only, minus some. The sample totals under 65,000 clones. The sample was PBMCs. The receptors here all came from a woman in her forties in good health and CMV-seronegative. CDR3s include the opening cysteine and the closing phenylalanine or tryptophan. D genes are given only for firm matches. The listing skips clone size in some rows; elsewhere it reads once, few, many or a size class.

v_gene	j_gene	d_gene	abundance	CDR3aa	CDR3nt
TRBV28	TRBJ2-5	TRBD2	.	CASSLPSGKQETQYF	TGTGCCAGCAGTTTACCTAGCGGGAAACAAGAGACCCAGTACTTC
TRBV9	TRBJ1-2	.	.	CASSVAMANYGYTF	TGTGCCAGCAGCGTAGCTATGGCTAACTATGGCTACACCTTC
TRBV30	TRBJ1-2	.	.	CAWKDSVVYGYTF	TGTGCCTGGAAAGACAGCGTCGTCTATGGCTACACCTTC
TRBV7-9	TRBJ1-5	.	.	CASSLGWGGNQPQHF	TGTGCCAGCAGCTTAGGTTGGGGGGGTAATCAGCCCCAGCATTTT
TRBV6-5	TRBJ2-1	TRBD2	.	CASSIAGGDYNEQFF	TGTGCCAGCAGTATAGCGGGAGGAGACTACAATGAGCAGTTCTTC
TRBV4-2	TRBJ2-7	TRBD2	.	CASSPTSGRASYEQYF	TGTGCCAGCAGCCCCACTAGCGGGAGGGCCTCATACGAGCAGTACTTC
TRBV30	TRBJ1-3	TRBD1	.	CAAGTGTGNTIYF	TGTGCCGCCGGGACAGGGACTGGAAACACCATATATTTT
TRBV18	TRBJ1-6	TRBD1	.	CASSPRDRQSSYNSPLHF	TGTGCCAGCTCACCTCGGGACAGGCAGAGCTCCTATAATTCACCCCTCCACTTT
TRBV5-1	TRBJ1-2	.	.	CASSPTAGVDYGYTF	TGCGCCAGCAGCCCGACCGCAGGGGTAGACTATGGCTACACCTTC
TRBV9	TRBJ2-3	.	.	CASSAVGVTDTQYF	TGTGCCAGCAGCGCGGTAGGGGTCACAGATACGCAGTATTTT
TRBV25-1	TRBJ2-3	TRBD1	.	CASSGGYRGSSTDTQYF	TGTGCCAGCAGTGGGGGATACAGGGGGAGTAGCACAGATACGCAGTATTTT
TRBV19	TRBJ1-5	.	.	CASSISAGTYQPQHF	TGTGCCAGTAGTATTTCGGCAGGGACTTATCAGCCCCAGCATTTT
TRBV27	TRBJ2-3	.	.	CASSLQQGTDTQYF	TGTGCCAGCAGTTTACAACAGGGCACAGATACGCAGTATTTT
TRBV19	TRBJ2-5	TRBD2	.	CASSGLAGAVETQYF	TGTGCCAGTAGTGGCTTAGCGGGAGCAGTGGAGACCCAGTACTTC
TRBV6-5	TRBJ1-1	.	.	CASSYDVDGDTEAFF	TGTGCCAGCAGTTACGACGTCGACGGGGACACTGAAGCTTTCTTT
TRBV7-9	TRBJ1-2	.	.	CASSVGTTGGYTF	TGTGCCAGCAGCGTCGGGACAACGGGTGGCTACACCTTC
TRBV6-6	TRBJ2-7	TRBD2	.	CASSSGLAGLAYEQYF	TGTGCCAGCAGCTCCGGACTAGCGGGACTCGCCTACGAGCAGTACTTC
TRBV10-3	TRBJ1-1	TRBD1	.	CATGTGERTEAFF	TGTGCCACCGGGACAGGAGAGCGCACTGAAGCTTTCTTT
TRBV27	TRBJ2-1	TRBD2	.	CASSFGGGWEQFF	TGTGCCAGCAGTTTTGGCGGGGGATGGGAGCAGTTCTTC
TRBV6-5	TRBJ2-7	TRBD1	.	CASSYSGQPYEQYF	TGTGCCAGCAGTTACTCGGGACAGCCCTACGAGCAGTACTTC
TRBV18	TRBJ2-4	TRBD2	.	CASSPMTSENIQYF	TGTGCCAGCTCACCAATGACTAGCGAAAACATTCAGTACTTC
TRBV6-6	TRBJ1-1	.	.	CASSYFERTEAFF	TGTGCCAGCAGTTACTTTGAGAGGACAGAAGCTTTCTTT
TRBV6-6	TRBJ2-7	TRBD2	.	CASRGGGSSYEQYF	TGTGCCAGCAGAGGCGGGGGGTCATCCTACGAGCAGTACTTC
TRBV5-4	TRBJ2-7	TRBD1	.	CASSSWTGPYEQYF	TGTGCCAGCAGCTCCTGGACAGGGCCCTACGAGCAGTACTTC
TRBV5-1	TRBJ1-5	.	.	CASSVDGENQPQHF	TGCGCCAGCTCCGTAGACGGAGAGAATCAGCCCCAGCATTTT
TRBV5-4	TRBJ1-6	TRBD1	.	CASSLDRGDSPLHF	TGTGCCAGCAGCTTGGACAGGGGGGACTCACCCCTCCACTTT
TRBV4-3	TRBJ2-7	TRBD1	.	CASSQEAGGYEQYF	TGCGCCAGCAGCCAAGAGGCAGGGGGCTACGAGCAGTACTTC
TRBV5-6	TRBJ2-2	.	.	CASSLSGLNSKELFF	TGTGCCAGCAGCTTGTCCGGACTCAATTCGAAGGAGCTGTTTTTT
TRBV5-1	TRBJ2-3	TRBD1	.	CASSSGTGVADTQYF	TGCGCCAGCAGCTCCGGGACAGGGGTGGCAGATACGCAGTATTTT
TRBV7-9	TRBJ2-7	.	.	CASSLSGYEQYF	TGTGCCAGCAGCTTATCAGGATACGAGCAGTACTTC
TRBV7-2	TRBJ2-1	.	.	CARSLGGKQFF	TGTGCCAGAAGCTTAGGCGGAAAGCAGTTCTTC
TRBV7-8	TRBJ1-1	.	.	CASSFRERTEAFF	TGTGCCAGCAGCTTCAGGGAAAGGACTGAAGCTTTCTTT
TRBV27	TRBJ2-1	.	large	CASSFSTVYNEQFF	TGTGCCAGCAGTTTCTCGACAGTATACAATGAGCAGTTCTTC
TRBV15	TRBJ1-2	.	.	CATSRDRFGQVGYTF	TGTGCCACCAGCAGAGATCGCTTCGGACAAGTTGGCTACACCTTC
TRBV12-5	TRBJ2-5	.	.	CASGHWTTETQYF	TGTGCTAGTGGTCATTGGACAACGGAGACCCAGTACTTC
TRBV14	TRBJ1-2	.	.	CASSPDVPGGYTF	TGTGCCAGCAGCCCGGACGTCCCGGGGGGCTACACCTTC
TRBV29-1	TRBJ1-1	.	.	CSVVARTNTEAFF	TGCAGCGTTGTAGCGAGGACCAACACTGAAGCTTTCTTT
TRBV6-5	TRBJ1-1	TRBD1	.	CASSHGQVAEAFF	TGTGCCAGCAGTCACGGACAGGTCGCTGAAGCTTTCTTT
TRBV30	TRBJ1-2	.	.	CAWSVNLLFSGVSRGEYGYTF	TGTGCCTGGAGTGTAAATCTGTTGTTCTCTGGCGTCAGTCGTGGGGAGTATGGCTACACCTTC
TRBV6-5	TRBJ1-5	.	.	CASSLLDSRGDQPQHF	TGTGCCAGCAGTTTGCTGGACAGCAGAGGAGATCAGCCCCAGCATTTT
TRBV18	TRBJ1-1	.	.	CASSPDMNTEAFF	TGTGCCAGCTCCCCAGACATGAACACTGAAGCTTTCTTT
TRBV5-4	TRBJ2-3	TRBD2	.	CASSPDVGTSGISTDTQYF	TGTGCCAGCAGCCCGGATGTCGGGACTAGCGGGATTAGCACAGATACGCAGTATTTT
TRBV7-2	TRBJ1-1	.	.	CASSRAGNTEAFF	TGTGCCAGCAGCCGGGCGGGGAACACTGAAGCTTTCTTT
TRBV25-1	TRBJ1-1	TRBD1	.	CASMRTGEAPVGEAFF	TGTGCCAGCATGAGGACAGGGGAGGCCCCAGTCGGTGAAGCTTTCTTT
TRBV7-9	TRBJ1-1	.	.	CASSSQTAAFF	TGTGCCAGCAGCTCACAGACGGCTGCTTTCTTT
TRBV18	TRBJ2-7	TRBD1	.	CASSPYSTGNAYEQYF	TGTGCCAGCTCACCATATTCGACAGGGAACGCCTACGAGCAGTACTTC
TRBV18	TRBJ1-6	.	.	CASSPQGGSPLHF	TGTGCCAGCTCGCCACAAGGAGGTTCACCCCTCCACTTT